This TCR beta chain was sequenced during a study of shared clonotypes between healthy human individuals. The assay was immunoSEQ multiplex PCR, and TCRdb's table has in-frame clones only and misses some. Counted here are 1.5 million to 2.5 million clones, about 95% occurring once; the ten biggest clones make up 1.2%. This CDR3 has 15 residues. With respect to this clone: Antigen specificity is unknown.

Naive CD8 cells lacked CD45RO and underwent positive selection for CCR7, leaving out terminally differentiated effector memory CD45RA+ cells. Adult donors, all healthy and HIV-negative, had no recent acute infections or vaccinations. General study results and limits: The generation probabilities recorded for non-shared clonotypes fell below those of clonotypes shared by all four donors. Rarefaction demonstrated incomplete sorted-subset sequencing despite large depth.

The chain has TRBV7-5 and TRBJ1-5. TRBV7-5 counts as a pseudogene. The TCR sequence derives from a man aged 18 to 30 in good health. The specimen sequenced was naive CD8+ T cells sorted from blood. The CDR3 nucleotides are TGTGCCAGAAGCGAGAAGCTCTCAAGCAATCAGCCCCAGCATTTT. This codes for CARSEKLSSNQPQHF.